A single sample is the source of the 21 T cell receptor beta chains below, sequenced in a study of T cells in localized non-small cell lung cancer (dated by TCRdb to about 2020). Library preparation employed the immunoSEQ multiplex PCR assay. Entries here come from immuneACCESS through TCRdb and include only in-frame sequences with V and J called. Some clones fail to appear in such tables; in the studies checked, an unresolved V gene covers under half of the shortfall, and the cause of the remainder is unknown. In all, the sample holds 7,000 to 8,500 clones, and around 23% of those were seen once. The top ten constitute roughly 3.6% of the sample. Sequencing was performed on lung tumor tissue, taken before any cancer treatment. The receptors here all came from a man between 40 and 69 years old with stage III squamous cell lung carcinoma.

This clone was counted only a few times. The V call is TRBV25-1, the J call TRBJ2-7; no clear D. Trimming pared 6 bases from V and 0 bases from J, leaving 12 bases between. The CDR3 sequence is 14 residues long. Per germline, CDR1 MGHDK and CDR2 SYGVNS. CDR3 coding DNA: TGTGCCAGCAGACTGAGTGGGTCCTCCTACGAGCAGTACTTC. Protein: CASRLSGSSYEQYF.

This clone was found a few times. The chain carries TRBV19 and TRBJ1-3; D not resolved. The V and J ends lost 8 bases and 0 bases respectively, with 11 bases between them. CDR3 length: 14 amino acids. Germline assignment: CDR1 LNHDA and CDR2 SQIVND (reference sequence). The CDR3 here is CASEIESSGNTIYF. CDR3 in DNA: TGTGCCAGTGAGATTGAGAGCTCTGGAAACACCATATATTTT.

In its sample, this clone was seen a few times. This chain joins TRBV19 and TRBJ2-7; 10 bases agree with TRBD2. Germline CDR1 reads LNHDA; CDR2 reads SQIVND (reference sequence). Trimming cost V 5 bases and J 5 bases; bases outside gene matches: 6. CDR3 length: 14 residues. CDR3: CASSPSGRPHEQYF. CDR3 sequence (DNA): TGTGCCAGTAGTCCTAGCGGGAGACCCCACGAGCAGTACTTC. Drawing the rest from reference TRBV19 and TRBJ2-7, the complete variable domain is DGGITQSPKYLFRKEGQNVTLSCEQNLNHDAMYWYRQDPGQGLRLIYYSQIVNDFQKGDIAEGYSVSREKKESFPLTVTSAQKNPTAFYLCASSPSGRPHEQYFGPGTRLTVT.

The chain couples TRBV6-8 to TRBJ2-7; D is ambiguous. Germline V gives CDR1 MNHGY, CDR2 SAAAGT. This CDR3 is 12 amino acids long. Between the trimmed V and J ends, which lost 6 bases and 3 bases, there was a span of 9 bases. DNA of the CDR3: TGTGCCAGCAGACAATGGGGCTACGAGCAGTACTTC. This sequence encodes CASRQWGYEQYF.

J is TRBJ1-2 and V is TRBV19; unclear D gene. Trimming stripped 5 bases from V and 4 bases from J, with 11 bases between. The CDR3 length is 13 residues. CDR1 and CDR2 (germline): LNHDA, SQIVND (reference sequence). CDR3 nucleotide sequence: TGTGCCAGTAGTCTCGACCCTTCCTATGGCTACACCTTC. Translating it yields CASSLDPSYGYTF.

This chain links TRBV25-1 with TRBJ1-2; no reliable D call. CDR1 MGHDK and CDR2 SYGVNS come from the germline V gene. V lost 3 bases and J 3 bases, leaving 11 bases between the germline ends. The length of the CDR3 is 14 residues. The CDR3 loop reads CASSDNPPYYGYTF. The DNA for the CDR3 is TGTGCCAGCAGTGACAACCCCCCCTACTATGGCTACACCTTC.

The gene calls are TRBV19 and TRBJ1-2, with 8 nucleotides matching TRBD1. Germline loops: CDR1 LNHDA, CDR2 SQIVND (reference sequence). The V segment lost 6 bases and the J segment 8 bases; nucleotides outside the gene matches: 11. The CDR3 contains 14 residues. The CDR3 DNA sequence: TGTGCCAGTAGGCGGGACAGGCTATCGGCCGGCTACACCTTC. Its protein is CASRRDRLSAGYTF. The whole variable domain, remainder taken from reference TRBV19 and TRBJ1-2, is DGGITQSPKYLFRKEGQNVTLSCEQNLNHDAMYWYRQDPGQGLRLIYYSQIVNDFQKGDIAEGYSVSREKKESFPLTVTSAQKNPTAFYLCASRRDRLSAGYTFGSGTRLTVV.

This clone was detected a few times. The rearrangement uses TRBV29-1 and TRBJ1-1, with 7 bases lining up with TRBD1. The CDR3 is 13 amino acids. Trimming took 6 bases from V and 5 from J; bases not matched to a gene: 9. The germline V gene encodes CDR1 SQVTM and CDR2 ANQGSEA. Written as DNA, the CDR3 is TGCAGCGTAGTGGATCAGGGGGGGACTGAAGCTTTCTTT. As protein: CSVVDQGGTEAFF.

This clone was counted only a few times. This rearrangement joins TRBV11-3 to TRBJ1-2; D is possibly TRBD1 (5 bases). V dropped 7 bases and J dropped 2 bases, with 14 bases sitting between them. The CDR3 has 14 residues. Germline V gene lookup returns CDR1 SGHNT and CDR2 YENEEA. This chain's CDR3 is CASNLVGGNYGYTF. Here the CDR3 DNA reads TGTGCCAGCAACTTGGTGGGGGGGAACTATGGCTACACCTTC. The entire variable domain, with the rest obtained from reference TRBV11-3 and TRBJ1-2, is as follows: EAGVVQSPRYKIIEKKQPVAFWCNPISGHNTLYWYLQNLGQGPELLIRYENEEAVDDSQLPKDRFSAERLKGVDSTLKIQPAELGDSAVYLCASNLVGGNYGYTFGSGTRLTVV.

This chain joins TRBV18 and TRBJ2-2; D is uncertain. CDR1 is KGHSH and CDR2 is LQKENI in the germline V gene. Trimming pared 2 bases from V and 1 base from J, leaving 8 bases between. This CDR3 is 15 amino acids long. As DNA, the CDR3 is TGTGCCAGCTCACCAAGGCGGAGGAACACCGGGGAGCTGTTTTTT. Translated: CASSPRRRNTGELFF.

The table lists this clone with a few counts. The CDR3, as DNA: TGTGCCAGCAGCGTAGGACAGGGTTCCTCCAGCTCTGGAAACACCATATATTTT. Protein sequence: CASSVGQGSSSSGNTIYF. The chain links TRBV9 to TRBJ1-3; 7 bases are a match to TRBD1. CDR3 length: 18 residues. V lost 0 bases and J lost 0; bases outside the gene matches: 9. CDR1 is SGDLS and CDR2 is YYNGEE in the germline V gene.

This clone was counted between two and nine times. The rearrangement uses TRBV4-1 and TRBJ1-3; 7 bases map to TRBD1. CDR3 length: 19 amino acids. Germline V CDR1 and CDR2: MGHRA, YSYEKL. V dropped 0 bases and J dropped 0; count of bases not matched to a gene: 11. CDR3: CASSQDMPGQRSSGNTIYF. DNA of the CDR3: TGCGCCAGCAGCCAAGATATGCCGGGACAGAGAAGCTCTGGAAACACCATATATTTT.

This clone is medium-sized in the sample. The chain couples TRBV11-3 to TRBJ1-1; D gene unclear. CDR3 size: 16 residues. Germline V gene data show CDR1 as SGHNT and CDR2 as YENEEA. Deletions cut 4 bases from V and 2 bases from J, with 17 bases between. This chain's CDR3 is CASSWKPGNQNTEAFF. CDR3 DNA: TGTGCCAGCAGCTGGAAACCCGGGAATCAAAACACTGAAGCTTTCTTT.

This clone was detected a few times. The chain recombines TRBV11-3 with TRBJ2-7, with a weak D call TRBD2 (6 bases). The CDR3 has 14 residues. The V end lost 5 bases, the J end lost 4 bases, and 15 bases lay between the germline ends. The germline V gene encodes CDR1 SGHNT and CDR2 YENEEA. The DNA for the CDR3 is TGTGCCAGCAGCCCTGCTAGCGTGAGGTACGAGCAGTACTTC. Residues: CASSPASVRYEQYF.

This clone occurred a few times. V gene TRBV9 combines with J gene TRBJ2-3, with no clear D. CDR3 length: 16 residues. Germline lookup yields CDR1 SGDLS and CDR2 YYNGEE. The germline V and J ends were trimmed by 5 bases and 1 base, with 17 bases remaining between them. The CDR3 region is CASRKSGLQGTDTQYF. CDR3 nucleotide sequence: TGTGCCAGCAGGAAATCCGGGTTACAAGGCACAGATACGCAGTATTTT.

This sequence joins TRBV5-1 and TRBJ1-6; D not certain. The V and J ends lost 4 bases and 0 bases respectively, with 11 bases between them. This CDR3 is built from 16 residues. Germline V gene data show CDR1 as SGHRS and CDR2 as YFSETQ. This CDR3 reads CASSTRGSSYNSPLHF. In DNA, the CDR3 is TGCGCCAGCAGCACCCGGGGAAGCTCCTATAATTCACCCCTCCACTTT.

The chain links TRBV7-7 to TRBJ1-4; D possibly corresponds to TRBD1 (5 bases). The germline V gene encodes CDR1 SSHAT and CDR2 FNYEAQ (reference sequence). Trimming pared 8 bases from V and 0 bases from J, leaving 19 bases between. This CDR3 region has 17 residues. The CDR3, as DNA: TGTGCCAGCGGCGGGAAGGGGTCCCCAACAACTAATGAAAAACTGTTTTTT. It is translated as CASGGKGSPTTNEKLFF.

The chain couples TRBV19 to TRBJ1-5; no firm D call. Germline V gene sequence: CDR1 LNHDA, CDR2 SQIVND (reference sequence). V lost 8 bases and J lost 2, with 16 bases in between. The CDR3 covers 15 residues. CDR3 sequence: CASQDISGGNQPQHF. The CDR3 DNA reads TGTGCCAGTCAGGATATTTCTGGGGGCAATCAGCCCCAGCATTTT.

This chain joins TRBV28 and TRBJ1-1; the D gene is possibly TRBD1 (5 bases). With 4 bases removed from V and 7 bases from J, the gap between germline ends came to 16 bases. The CDR3 runs 14 residues. Germline V lookup: CDR1 MDHEN, CDR2 SYDVKM. The CDR3 loop is CASSSSGTDLEAFF. The DNA for the CDR3 is TGTGCCAGCAGTTCGTCCGGGACGGACCTTGAAGCTTTCTTT.

The rearrangement joins TRBV25-1 to TRBJ1-1; D uncertain. The CDR3 consists of 12 residues. Germline lookup yields CDR1 MGHDK and CDR2 SYGVNS. Trimming cost V 4 bases and J 0 bases, with 3 bases left between them. The CDR3 loop reads CASSVMNTEAFF. The CDR3 nucleotides are TGTGCCAGCAGTGTGATGAACACTGAAGCTTTCTTT. Combining the CDR3 with reference TRBV25-1 and TRBJ1-1 gives the whole variable domain EADIYQTPRYLVIGTGKKITLECSQTMGHDKMYWYQQDPGMELHLIHYSYGVNSTEKGDLSSESTVSRIRTEHFPLTLESARPSHTSQYLCASSVMNTEAFFGQGTRLTVV.

This clone was found a few times. This sequence joins TRBV7-7 and TRBJ2-1; tentatively, D is TRBD2 (7 bases). This CDR3 is 18 amino acids long. Per germline, CDR1 SSHAT and CDR2 FNYEAQ (reference sequence). CDR3 nucleotides: TGTGCAAGTCGCTTAGCGGGTGCTCAAGGGGGCTCCTACAATGAGCAGTTCTTC. Translating gives CASRLAGAQGGSYNEQFF.